The clone carrying this TCR beta chain was found many times. MiXCR was used by TCRdb to re-call the PCR reads. The sample contains about 53,000 clones, approximately 22% of which appear only once. All patients reached thyroid surgery having received no treatment beforehand. The sample originates from a study of metastatic and nonmetastatic thyroid tumors. CDR3 size: 14 residues. Trimming took off 4 bases at V and 0 bases at J, with 7 bases between the two ends. The germline gives CDR1 SEHNR, CDR2 FQNEAQ (reference sequence). The sequence was obtained from a female donor with papillary thyroid cancer or a benign thyroid nodule (not recorded which). Some clones in this sample may be carry-over from other donors' samples. The chain couples TRBV7-9 to TRBJ1-5; perhaps TRBD1 as D (5 bases). The sequenced sample consisted of blood. In DNA, the CDR3 is TGTGCCAGCAGCTCGGGGGATAGCAATCAGCCCCAGCATTTT. Translating gives CASSSGDSNQPQHF.